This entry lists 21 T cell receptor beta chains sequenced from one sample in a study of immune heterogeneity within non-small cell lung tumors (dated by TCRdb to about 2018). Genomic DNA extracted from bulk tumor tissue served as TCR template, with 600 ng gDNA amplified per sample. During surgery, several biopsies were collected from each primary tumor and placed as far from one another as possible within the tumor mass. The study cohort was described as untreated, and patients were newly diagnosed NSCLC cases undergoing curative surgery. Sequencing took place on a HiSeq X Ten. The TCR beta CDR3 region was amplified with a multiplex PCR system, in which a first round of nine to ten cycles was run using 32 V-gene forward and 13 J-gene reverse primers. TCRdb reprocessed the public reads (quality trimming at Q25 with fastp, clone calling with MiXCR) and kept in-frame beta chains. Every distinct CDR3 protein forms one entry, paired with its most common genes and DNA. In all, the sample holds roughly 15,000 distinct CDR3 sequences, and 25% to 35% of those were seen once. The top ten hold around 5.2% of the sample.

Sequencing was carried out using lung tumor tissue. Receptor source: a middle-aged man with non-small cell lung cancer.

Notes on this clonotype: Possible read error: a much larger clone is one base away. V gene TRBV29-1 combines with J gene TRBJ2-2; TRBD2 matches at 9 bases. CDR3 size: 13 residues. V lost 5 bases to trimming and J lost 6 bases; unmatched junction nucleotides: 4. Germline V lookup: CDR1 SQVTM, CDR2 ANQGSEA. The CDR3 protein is CSVFKREAGELFF. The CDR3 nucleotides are TGCAGCGTTTTTAAGCGGGAGGCCGGGGAGCTGTTTTTT.

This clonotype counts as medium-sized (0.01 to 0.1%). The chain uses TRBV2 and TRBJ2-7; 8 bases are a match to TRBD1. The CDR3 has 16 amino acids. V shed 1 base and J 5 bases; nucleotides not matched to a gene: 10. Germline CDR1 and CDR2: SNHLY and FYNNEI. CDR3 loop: CASSEGRGRAFHEQYF. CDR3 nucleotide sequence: TGTGCCAGCAGTGAAGGCAGGGGGCGTGCTTTCCACGAGCAGTACTTC.

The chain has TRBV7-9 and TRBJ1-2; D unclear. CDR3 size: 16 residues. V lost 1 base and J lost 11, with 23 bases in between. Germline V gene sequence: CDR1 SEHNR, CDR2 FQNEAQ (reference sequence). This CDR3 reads CASSLEISAWRAGYTF. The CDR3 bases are TGTGCCAGCAGCTTAGAGATCTCGGCATGGAGAGCCGGTTACACCTTC.

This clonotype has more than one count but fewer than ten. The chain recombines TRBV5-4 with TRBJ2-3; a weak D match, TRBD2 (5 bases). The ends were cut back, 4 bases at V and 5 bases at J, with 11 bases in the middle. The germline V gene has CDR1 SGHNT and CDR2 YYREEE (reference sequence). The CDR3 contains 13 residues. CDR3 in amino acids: CASSRRGQDTQYF. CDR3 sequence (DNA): TGTGCCAGCAGCCGGCGAGGGCAAGATACGCAGTATTTT.

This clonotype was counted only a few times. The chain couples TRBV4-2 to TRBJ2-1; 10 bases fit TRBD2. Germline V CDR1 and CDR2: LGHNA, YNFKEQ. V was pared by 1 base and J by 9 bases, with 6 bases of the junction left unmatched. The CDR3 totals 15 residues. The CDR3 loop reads CASSQVSGRASEQFF. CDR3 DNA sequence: TGTGCCAGCAGCCAAGTCAGCGGGAGGGCCTCTGAGCAGTTCTTC.

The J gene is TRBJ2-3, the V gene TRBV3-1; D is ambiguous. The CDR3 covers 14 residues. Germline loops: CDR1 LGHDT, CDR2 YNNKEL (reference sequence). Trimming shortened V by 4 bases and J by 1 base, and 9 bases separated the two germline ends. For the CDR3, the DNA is TGTGCCAGCAGCCCATCATACCGCACAGATACGCAGTATTTT. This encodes CASSPSYRTDTQYF.

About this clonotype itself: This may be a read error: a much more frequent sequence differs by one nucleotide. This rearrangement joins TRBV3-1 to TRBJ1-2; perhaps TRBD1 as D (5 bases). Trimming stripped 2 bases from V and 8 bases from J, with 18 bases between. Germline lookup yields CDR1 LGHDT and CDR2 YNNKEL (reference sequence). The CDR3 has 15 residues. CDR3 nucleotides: TGTGCCAGCAGCCAATATACGGACATGGAAGGGGGCTACACCTTC. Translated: CASSQYTDMEGGYTF.

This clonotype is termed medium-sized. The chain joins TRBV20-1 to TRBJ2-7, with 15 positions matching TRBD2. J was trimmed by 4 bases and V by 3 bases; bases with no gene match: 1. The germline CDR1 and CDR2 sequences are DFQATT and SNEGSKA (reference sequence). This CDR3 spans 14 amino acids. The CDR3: CSARGLAGGYEQYF. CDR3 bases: TGCAGTGCTAGGGGACTAGCGGGAGGTTACGAGCAGTACTTC.

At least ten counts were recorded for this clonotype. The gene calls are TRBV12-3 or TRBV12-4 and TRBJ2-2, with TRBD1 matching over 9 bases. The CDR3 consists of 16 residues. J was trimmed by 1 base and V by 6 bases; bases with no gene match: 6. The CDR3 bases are TGTGCCAGCAGCACGGACAGGGGAGTGAACACCGGGGAGCTGTTTTTT. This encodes CASSTDRGVNTGELFF.

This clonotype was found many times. CDR3 sequence (DNA): TGCAGCGCTCGCGGGAGTGGCGATGAGCAGTTCTTC. This encodes CSARGSGDEQFF. This chain uses TRBV29-1 with TRBJ2-1, with 7 positions matching TRBD2. From germline, CDR1 is SQVTM and CDR2 ANQGSEA. V trimming: 7 bases; J trimming: 8 bases; junction bases outside the gene matches: 8. This CDR3 spans 12 amino acids.

The CDR3, as DNA: TGTGCCAGCAGCTTAACTGGAGCGGGGGAGCTGTTTTTT. Protein sequence: CASSLTGAGELFF. V usage is TRBV7-9 and J usage is TRBJ2-2; no firm D call. Germline V gives CDR1 SEHNR, CDR2 FQNEAQ (reference sequence). The CDR3 is 13 residues long. Trimming pared 2 bases from V and 8 bases from J, leaving 9 bases between.

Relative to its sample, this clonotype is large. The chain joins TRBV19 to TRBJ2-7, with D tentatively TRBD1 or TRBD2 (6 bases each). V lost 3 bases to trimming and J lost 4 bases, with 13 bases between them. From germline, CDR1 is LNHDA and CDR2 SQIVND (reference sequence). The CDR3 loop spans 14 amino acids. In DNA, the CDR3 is TGTGCCAGTAGTATGCGGGACAACCCTTACGAGCAGTACTTC. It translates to CASSMRDNPYEQYF.

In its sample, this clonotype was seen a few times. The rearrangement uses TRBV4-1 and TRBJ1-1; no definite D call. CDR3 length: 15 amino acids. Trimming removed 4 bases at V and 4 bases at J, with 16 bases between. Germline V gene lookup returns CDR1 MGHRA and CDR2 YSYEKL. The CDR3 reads CASSPMMAGSTEAFF. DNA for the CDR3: TGCGCCAGCAGCCCCATGATGGCGGGTAGCACTGAAGCTTTCTTT.

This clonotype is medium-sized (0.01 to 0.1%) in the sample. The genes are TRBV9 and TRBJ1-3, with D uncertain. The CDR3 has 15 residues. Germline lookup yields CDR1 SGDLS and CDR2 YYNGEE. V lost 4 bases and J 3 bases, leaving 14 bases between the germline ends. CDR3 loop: CASSPGGIGGNTIYF. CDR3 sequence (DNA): TGTGCCAGCAGCCCAGGAGGGATAGGTGGAAACACCATATATTTT.

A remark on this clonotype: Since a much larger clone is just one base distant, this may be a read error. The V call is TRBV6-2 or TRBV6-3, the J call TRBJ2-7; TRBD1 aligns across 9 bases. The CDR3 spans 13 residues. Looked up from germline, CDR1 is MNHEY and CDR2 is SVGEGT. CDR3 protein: CASNRDRAVEQHF. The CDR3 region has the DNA TGTGCCAGCAACCGGGACAGGGCCGTCGAGCAGCACTTC.

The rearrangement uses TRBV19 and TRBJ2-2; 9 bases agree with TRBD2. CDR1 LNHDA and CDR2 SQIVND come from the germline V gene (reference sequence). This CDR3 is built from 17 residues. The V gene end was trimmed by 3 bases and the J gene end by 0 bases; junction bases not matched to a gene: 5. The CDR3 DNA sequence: TGTGCCAGTAGTATCGAGGCTAGCGGGGCGAACACCGGGGAGCTGTTTTTT. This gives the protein CASSIEASGANTGELFF.

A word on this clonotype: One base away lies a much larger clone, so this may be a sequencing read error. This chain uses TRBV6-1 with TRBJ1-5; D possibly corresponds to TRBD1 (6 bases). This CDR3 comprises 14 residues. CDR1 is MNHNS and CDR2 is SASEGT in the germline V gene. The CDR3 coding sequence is TGTGCCAGCACCCAAAGGGGGGGCGATCAGCCCCACCATTTT. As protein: CASTQRGGDQPHHF.

CDR3: CASSLQRLAVYNEQFF. Written as DNA, the CDR3 is TGTGCCAGCAGCTTACAGAGGCTAGCGGTATACAATGAGCAGTTCTTC. The chain is built from TRBV11-3 and TRBJ2-1; 7 nucleotides align to TRBD2. CDR3 size: 16 residues. Germline CDR1 reads SGHNT; CDR2 reads YENEEA. V lost 2 bases and J lost 4; bases outside the gene matches: 8.

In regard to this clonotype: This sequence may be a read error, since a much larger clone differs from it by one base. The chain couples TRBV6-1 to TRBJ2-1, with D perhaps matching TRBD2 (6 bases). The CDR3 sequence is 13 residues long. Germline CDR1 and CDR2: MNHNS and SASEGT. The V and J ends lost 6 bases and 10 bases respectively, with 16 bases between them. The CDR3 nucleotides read TGTGCCAGCAGGCGGGACTCTCTGGGAGAGCAGTTCTTC. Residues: CASRRDSLGEQFF.

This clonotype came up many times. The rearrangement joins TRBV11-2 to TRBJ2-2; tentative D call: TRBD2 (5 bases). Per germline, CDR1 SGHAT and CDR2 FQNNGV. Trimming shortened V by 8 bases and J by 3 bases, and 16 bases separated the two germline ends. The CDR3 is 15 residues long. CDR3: CASPPGGGDTGELFF. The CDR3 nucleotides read TGTGCCAGCCCACCCGGTGGAGGAGACACCGGGGAGCTGTTTTTT.

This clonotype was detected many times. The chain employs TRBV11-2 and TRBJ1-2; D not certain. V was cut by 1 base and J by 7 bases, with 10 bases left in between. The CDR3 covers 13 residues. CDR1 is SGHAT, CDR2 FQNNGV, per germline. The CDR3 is CASSLGAVTGYTF. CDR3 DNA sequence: TGTGCCAGCAGCTTAGGAGCAGTAACTGGCTACACCTTC.